The T cell receptor beta chain under discussion was sequenced for a study of blood T cell repertoires in COVID-19. About the study: From T cells, B-cell-depleted T cells, or PBMCs came the material, which was cDNA or gDNA.

This clone was counted only a few times. Source study methods: Estimated nucleated cell counts came from reference gene primer amplification. Assay: immunoSEQ multiplex PCR; the TCRdb copy retains only in-frame clones and omits some. That table supplies the V and J calls and clone size; D and trimming were determined from the DNA. Of approximately 38,000 clones detected, around 90% appear once; the ten largest clones hold 5.5% to 7%. Trimming removed 4 bases from V and 1 base from J; junction bases left unmatched: 8. The germline V gene encodes CDR1 MNHNS and CDR2 SASEGT. The CDR3 consists of 16 residues.

The receptor's source is a woman aged 80 or over with acute or convalescent COVID-19. The rearrangement joins TRBV6-1 to TRBJ1-2, with 8 positions matching TRBD1. The sequencing sample was made of peripheral blood. CDR3 amino acids: CASSAAGGLLNYGYTF. CDR3 bases: TGTGCCAGCAGTGCGGCAGGGGGCCTTCTTAACTATGGCTACACCTTC.